A selection of T cell receptor beta chains follows, all from one sample in a study of blood T cell repertoires in COVID-19. The protocol was immunoSEQ multiplex PCR, while the TCRdb copy is restricted to in-frame clones and leaves out a portion. In the table there are roughly 450,000 clones, about 90% of which are singletons. The sample taken for sequencing was PBMCs or T cells enriched from blood (not recorded which). These receptors originate from a man aged 18 to 29 who had recovered from COVID-19. The CDR3 runs from the conserved cysteine through the conserved F or W. D genes are given only for firm matches. Clone size, where shown, is once, few, many, or a class for clones that have expanded.

clone size: NA; CDR3 length: 15; V gene: TRBV6-5; J gene: TRBJ1-2; D gene: TRBD1; CDR3 protein: CASRGGTGVTYGYTF; CDR3 DNA: TGTGCCAGCAGGGGGGGGACAGGGGTTACCTATGGCTACACCTTC
clone size: NA; CDR3 length: 15; V gene: TRBV2; J gene: TRBJ1-3; D gene: NA; CDR3 protein: CASSAQGSHGNTIYF; CDR3 DNA: TGTGCCAGCAGTGCCCAGGGGTCGCACGGAAACACCATATATTTT
clone size: NA; CDR3 length: 14; V gene: TRBV24-1; J gene: TRBJ2-7; D gene: NA; CDR3 protein: CATSDSRVGGEQYF; CDR3 DNA: TGTGCCACCAGTGATTCCCGGGTGGGAGGCGAGCAGTACTTC
clone size: NA; CDR3 length: 11; V gene: TRBV12-3/TRBV12-4; J gene: TRBJ1-1; D gene: NA; CDR3 protein: CASSWAVGAFF; CDR3 DNA: TGTGCCAGCAGCTGGGCCGTGGGAGCTTTCTTT
clone size: once; CDR3 length: 14; V gene: TRBV6-1; J gene: TRBJ2-2; D gene: NA; CDR3 protein: CASSEVVNTGELFF; CDR3 DNA: TGTGCCAGCAGTGAAGTAGTTAACACCGGGGAGCTGTTTTTT
clone size: NA; CDR3 length: 14; V gene: TRBV5-4; J gene: TRBJ1-1; D gene: NA; CDR3 protein: CASSLEGRNTEAFF; CDR3 DNA: TGTGCCAGCAGCTTGGAAGGGAGGAACACTGAAGCTTTCTTT
clone size: NA; CDR3 length: 15; V gene: TRBV6-5; J gene: TRBJ2-7; D gene: TRBD1; CDR3 protein: CASSTWTGVGNEQYF; CDR3 DNA: TGTGCCAGCTCGACCTGGACAGGGGTTGGGAACGAGCAGTACTTC
clone size: NA; CDR3 length: 15; V gene: TRBV24-1; J gene: TRBJ2-5; D gene: TRBD1; CDR3 protein: CATSEPRTGQETQYF; CDR3 DNA: TGTGCCACCAGTGAACCCAGGACAGGGCAAGAGACCCAGTACTTC
clone size: NA; CDR3 length: 16; V gene: TRBV3-1/TRBV3-2; J gene: TRBJ2-1; D gene: TRBD2; CDR3 protein: CASSRSLAGGPGEQFF; CDR3 DNA: TGTGCCAGCAGCCGCTCACTAGCGGGAGGGCCGGGTGAGCAGTTCTTC
clone size: NA; CDR3 length: 13; V gene: TRBV5-4; J gene: TRBJ2-1; D gene: TRBD2; CDR3 protein: CASSTTSSGEQFF; CDR3 DNA: TGTGCCAGCAGCACGACTAGCAGTGGTGAGCAGTTCTTC
clone size: NA; CDR3 length: 17; V gene: TRBV2; J gene: TRBJ1-6; D gene: NA; CDR3 protein: CASNPPGLTTYNSPLHF; CDR3 DNA: TGTGCCAGCAATCCACCAGGGTTGACAACATATAATTCACCCCTCCACTTT
clone size: NA; CDR3 length: 15; V gene: TRBV7-3; J gene: TRBJ2-7; D gene: NA; CDR3 protein: CASSSQQGSSYEQYF; CDR3 DNA: TGTGCCAGCAGCTCCCAGCAGGGTTCGTCCTACGAGCAGTACTTC
clone size: NA; CDR3 length: 16; V gene: TRBV15; J gene: TRBJ2-1; D gene: TRBD2; CDR3 protein: CAIRWSSGSRDNEQFF; CDR3 DNA: TGTGCCATCCGGTGGTCTAGCGGGAGTAGAGACAATGAGCAGTTCTTC
clone size: NA; CDR3 length: 14; V gene: TRBV20-1; J gene: TRBJ1-1; D gene: NA; CDR3 protein: CSASFVAVNTEAFF; CDR3 DNA: TGCAGTGCTAGTTTTGTAGCAGTTAACACTGAAGCTTTCTTT
clone size: NA; CDR3 length: 12; V gene: TRBV28; J gene: TRBJ1-2; D gene: NA; CDR3 protein: CAIRQANYGYTF; CDR3 DNA: TGTGCCATAAGACAGGCTAACTATGGCTACACCTTC
clone size: few; CDR3 length: 15; V gene: TRBV6-4; J gene: TRBJ1-2; D gene: NA; CDR3 protein: CASTEQDLGNYGYTF; CDR3 DNA: TGTGCCAGCACCGAACAGGATTTGGGAAACTATGGCTACACCTTC
clone size: NA; CDR3 length: 14; V gene: TRBV27; J gene: TRBJ1-2; D gene: NA; CDR3 protein: CASSLLPGTHGYTF; CDR3 DNA: TGTGCCAGCAGTTTACTCCCCGGGACTCATGGCTACACCTTC
clone size: NA; CDR3 length: 14; V gene: TRBV7-9; J gene: TRBJ2-7; D gene: TRBD2; CDR3 protein: CASSWTSGSYEQYF; CDR3 DNA: TGTGCCAGCAGCTGGACTAGCGGGTCCTACGAGCAGTACTTC
clone size: NA; CDR3 length: 14; V gene: TRBV3-1/TRBV3-2; J gene: TRBJ1-4; D gene: NA; CDR3 protein: CASSQGGLNGKLFF; CDR3 DNA: TGTGCCAGCAGCCAAGGAGGTTTAAACGGAAAACTGTTTTTT
clone size: NA; CDR3 length: 14; V gene: TRBV29-1; J gene: TRBJ1-1; D gene: NA; CDR3 protein: CSVEVWGLNTEAFF; CDR3 DNA: TGCAGCGTTGAGGTGTGGGGCTTGAACACTGAAGCTTTCTTT
clone size: NA; CDR3 length: 16; V gene: TRBV7-9; J gene: TRBJ1-2; D gene: NA; CDR3 protein: CASSPSQVGVGYGYTF; CDR3 DNA: TGTGCCAGCAGCCCGAGCCAGGTGGGAGTAGGCTATGGCTACACCTTC
clone size: NA; CDR3 length: 12; V gene: TRBV18; J gene: TRBJ2-7; D gene: NA; CDR3 protein: CASSPTGVEQYF; CDR3 DNA: TGTGCCAGCTCACCCACCGGAGTCGAGCAGTACTTC
clone size: NA; CDR3 length: 15; V gene: TRBV15; J gene: TRBJ2-7; D gene: NA; CDR3 protein: CATSRRTAATAGQYF; CDR3 DNA: TGTGCCACCAGCAGACGTACCGCGGCCACCGCGGGACAGTACTTC
clone size: NA; CDR3 length: 18; V gene: TRBV30; J gene: TRBJ1-6; D gene: NA; CDR3 protein: CAWSVRSSAGSDNSPLHF; CDR3 DNA: TGTGCCTGGAGTGTACGGTCCTCCGCGGGGTCGGATAATTCACCCCTCCACTTT
clone size: NA; CDR3 length: 13; V gene: TRBV11-3; J gene: TRBJ2-7; D gene: TRBD1; CDR3 protein: CASSVGQLYEQYF; CDR3 DNA: TGTGCCAGCAGCGTGGGACAGCTCTACGAGCAGTACTTC
clone size: NA; CDR3 length: 16; V gene: TRBV5-6; J gene: TRBJ2-2; D gene: TRBD2; CDR3 protein: CASSRSSGRHTGELFF; CDR3 DNA: TGTGCCAGCAGCCGTTCTAGCGGGAGGCACACCGGGGAGCTGTTTTTT
clone size: NA; CDR3 length: 16; V gene: TRBV28; J gene: TRBJ1-2; D gene: TRBD1; CDR3 protein: CASSLFGQAANYGYTF; CDR3 DNA: TGTGCCAGCAGTTTATTCGGACAGGCCGCTAACTATGGCTACACCTTC
clone size: few; CDR3 length: 12; V gene: TRBV3-1/TRBV3-2; J gene: TRBJ2-7; D gene: NA; CDR3 protein: CASSQDLYEQYF; CDR3 DNA: TGTGCCAGCAGCCAAGATCTCTACGAGCAGTACTTC
clone size: NA; CDR3 length: 12; V gene: TRBV12-3/TRBV12-4; J gene: TRBJ1-1; D gene: NA; CDR3 protein: CASSQLNTEAFF; CDR3 DNA: TGTGCCAGCAGTCAGTTGAACACTGAAGCTTTCTTT
clone size: NA; CDR3 length: 12; V gene: TRBV19; J gene: TRBJ1-1; D gene: NA; CDR3 protein: CASNDRNTEAFF; CDR3 DNA: TGTGCCAGCAACGACAGGAACACTGAAGCTTTCTTT
clone size: NA; CDR3 length: 12; V gene: TRBV30; J gene: TRBJ1-2; D gene: NA; CDR3 protein: CAFMRRGYGYTF; CDR3 DNA: TGTGCCTTTATGCGGCGGGGATATGGCTACACCTTC
clone size: NA; CDR3 length: 15; V gene: TRBV19; J gene: TRBJ2-3; D gene: TRBD2; CDR3 protein: CASSIGSGSTDTQYF; CDR3 DNA: TGTGCCAGTAGTATAGGTAGCGGGAGCACAGATACGCAGTATTTT
clone size: NA; CDR3 length: 18; V gene: TRBV6-2/TRBV6-3; J gene: TRBJ2-7; D gene: NA; CDR3 protein: CASSYSAANRHKTYEQYF; CDR3 DNA: TGTGCCAGCAGTTACTCTGCGGCGAACCGTCATAAAACCTACGAGCAGTACTTC
clone size: NA; CDR3 length: 15; V gene: TRBV2; J gene: TRBJ2-6; D gene: NA; CDR3 protein: CASIDAGAGANVLTF; CDR3 DNA: TGTGCCAGCATTGACGCGGGGGCCGGGGCCAACGTCCTGACTTTC
clone size: NA; CDR3 length: 14; V gene: TRBV6-2/TRBV6-3; J gene: TRBJ1-5; D gene: NA; CDR3 protein: CASSRGEASQPQHF; CDR3 DNA: TGTGCCAGCAGTCGAGGGGAGGCCAGTCAGCCCCAGCATTTT
clone size: NA; CDR3 length: 17; V gene: TRBV5-8; J gene: TRBJ2-1; D gene: TRBD2; CDR3 protein: CASSWGGAGPTYNEQFF; CDR3 DNA: TGTGCCAGCAGCTGGGGGGGTGCTGGGCCCACCTACAATGAGCAGTTCTTC
clone size: NA; CDR3 length: 15; V gene: TRBV6-5; J gene: TRBJ1-2; D gene: NA; CDR3 protein: CASRDGKASFYGYTF; CDR3 DNA: TGTGCCAGCAGGGACGGGAAGGCCTCCTTCTATGGCTACACCTTC
clone size: few; CDR3 length: 13; V gene: TRBV5-4; J gene: TRBJ2-7; D gene: NA; CDR3 protein: CASSLDGTYEQYF; CDR3 DNA: TGTGCCAGCAGCCTGGACGGGACCTACGAGCAGTACTTC
clone size: few; CDR3 length: 15; V gene: TRBV20-1; J gene: TRBJ2-5; D gene: TRBD2; CDR3 protein: CSASYGLATQETQYF; CDR3 DNA: TGCAGTGCTAGTTACGGACTAGCGACACAAGAGACCCAGTACTTC
clone size: once; CDR3 length: 14; V gene: TRBV27; J gene: TRBJ2-1; D gene: TRBD1; CDR3 protein: CASSFSTGANEQFF; CDR3 DNA: TGTGCCAGCAGTTTCTCGACAGGGGCCAATGAGCAGTTCTTC
clone size: NA; CDR3 length: 17; V gene: TRBV4-1; J gene: TRBJ1-5; D gene: TRBD1; CDR3 protein: CASSQEGGTGGNQPQHF; CDR3 DNA: TGCGCCAGCAGCCAAGAGGGAGGGACAGGGGGAAATCAGCCCCAGCATTTT
clone size: NA; CDR3 length: 14; V gene: TRBV3-1/TRBV3-2; J gene: TRBJ1-1; D gene: NA; CDR3 protein: CASSQGGRDTEAFF; CDR3 DNA: TGTGCCAGCAGCCAAGGGGGGCGTGACACTGAAGCTTTCTTT
clone size: NA; CDR3 length: 13; V gene: TRBV5-4; J gene: TRBJ1-2; D gene: TRBD1; CDR3 protein: CASSQTGGSGYTF; CDR3 DNA: TGTGCCAGCAGCCAGACAGGGGGCTCTGGCTACACCTTC
clone size: NA; CDR3 length: 13; V gene: TRBV30; J gene: TRBJ1-5; D gene: NA; CDR3 protein: CAWTGRGDQPQHF; CDR3 DNA: TGTGCCTGGACCGGACGGGGGGATCAGCCCCAGCATTTT
clone size: NA; CDR3 length: 16; V gene: TRBV3-1/TRBV3-2; J gene: TRBJ1-4; D gene: TRBD1; CDR3 protein: CASSQDYRDRGEKLFF; CDR3 DNA: TGTGCCAGCAGCCAAGATTACCGGGACAGGGGTGAAAAACTGTTTTTT